This is a list of T cell receptor beta chains from one sample in a study of T cells after somatic rescue of genetic block. Profiling relied on immunoSEQ multiplex PCR, and the TCRdb table lists in-frame clones only, not all of them. The sample carries over 95,000 clones, about 93% recorded once. The sample consisted of peripheral blood mononuclear cells (PBMCs). All receptors derive from a young woman. CDR3s include the opening cysteine and the closing phenylalanine or tryptophan. A D gene is named only where the DNA matches it firmly. The size field is filled for only some rows; it gives once, few, many or a size class.

>.|TRBV30|TRBJ2-3|.
CAWSVFLVPGTDTQYF
TGTGCCTGGAGTGTATTCCTAGTTCCTGGCACAGATACGCAGTATTTT
>TRBD1|TRBV28|TRBJ1-2|.
CASMSGQADGYTF
TGTGCCAGCATGTCCGGACAGGCAGATGGCTACACCTTC
>TRBD2|TRBV4-3|TRBJ2-1|.
CASSQARVGTSGGARRNEQFF
TGCGCCAGCAGCCAAGCTAGGGTGGGGACTAGCGGGGGGGCTCGGCGCAATGAGCAGTTCTTC
>TRBD1|TRBV4-3|TRBJ1-4|.
CASSPGWDSSEKLFF
TGCGCCAGCAGCCCTGGGTGGGACAGCTCAGAAAAACTGTTTTTT
>.|TRBV19|TRBJ2-2|.
CASSTYRDTGELFF
TGTGCCAGTAGTACCTACAGGGACACCGGGGAGCTGTTTTTT
>.|TRBV4-3|TRBJ2-3|.
CASSHGRTYTDTQYF
TGCGCCAGCAGCCACGGACGGACCTACACAGATACGCAGTATTTT
>TRBD1|TRBV6-1|TRBJ1-1|.
CASSEDRDTEAFF
TGTGCCAGCAGCGAGGACAGGGACACTGAAGCTTTCTTT
>.|TRBV11-3|TRBJ2-7|.
CASSPGENPSF
TGTGCCAGCAGCCCCGGAGAAAACCCGAGCTTC
>TRBD2|TRBV4-1|TRBJ2-7|.
CASSPAGGSSYEQYF
TGCGCCAGCAGCCCAGCGGGGGGCAGCTCCTACGAGCAGTACTTC
>TRBD1|TRBV30|TRBJ1-3|.
CAWSDRDSGNTIYF
TGTGCCTGGAGTGATAGGGACAGCGGAAACACCATATATTTT
>.|TRBV19|TRBJ1-2|.
CASKRQQGLVGYGYTF
TGTGCCAGTAAGCGTCAACAAGGGCTAGTTGGGTATGGCTACACCTTC
>TRBD1|TRBV28|TRBJ2-7|.
CASSSPGQGAREQYF
TGTGCCAGCAGTTCGCCGGGACAGGGGGCTAGGGAGCAGTACTTC
>TRBD1|TRBV7-2|TRBJ2-2|.
CASSFGTDTGELFF
TGTGCCAGCAGCTTCGGGACAGACACCGGGGAGCTGTTTTTT
>TRBD2|TRBV18|TRBJ2-2|.
CASSPSFGLAGDTGELFF
TGTGCCAGCTCACCAAGCTTCGGACTAGCGGGGGACACCGGGGAGCTGTTTTTT
>TRBD2|TRBV7-9|TRBJ2-7|.
CASSLSPSGAYEQYF
TGTGCCAGCAGCTTATCTCCTAGCGGGGCTTACGAGCAGTACTTC
>TRBD1|TRBV27|TRBJ1-3|.
CASSAYTGGSGNTIYF
TGTGCCAGCAGCGCCTACACAGGGGGCTCTGGAAACACCATATATTTT
>.|TRBV28|TRBJ1-2|.
CASSPSGPPGYTF
TGTGCCAGCAGTCCATCCGGGCCCCCGGGCTACACCTTC
>TRBD1|TRBV6-1|TRBJ1-5|few
CASRGDRGRNQPQHF
TGTGCCAGCAGGGGCGACAGGGGACGTAATCAGCCCCAGCATTTT